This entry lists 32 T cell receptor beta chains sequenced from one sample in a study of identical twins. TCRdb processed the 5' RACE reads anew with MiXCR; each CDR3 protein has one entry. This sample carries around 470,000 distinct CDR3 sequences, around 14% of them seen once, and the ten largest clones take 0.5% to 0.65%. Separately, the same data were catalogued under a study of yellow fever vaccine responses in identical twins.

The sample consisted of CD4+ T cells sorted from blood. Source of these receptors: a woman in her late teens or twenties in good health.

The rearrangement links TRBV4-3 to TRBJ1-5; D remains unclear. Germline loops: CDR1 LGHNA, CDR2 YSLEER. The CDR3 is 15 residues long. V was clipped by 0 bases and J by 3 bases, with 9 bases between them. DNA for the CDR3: TGCGCCAGCAGCCAAGATTACGGACCCAATCAGCCCCAGCATTTT. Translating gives CASSQDYGPNQPQHF.

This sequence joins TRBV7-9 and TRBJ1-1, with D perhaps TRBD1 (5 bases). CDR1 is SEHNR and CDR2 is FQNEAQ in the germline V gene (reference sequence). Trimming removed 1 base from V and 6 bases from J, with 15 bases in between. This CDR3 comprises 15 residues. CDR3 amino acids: CASSLVSTDNPEAFF. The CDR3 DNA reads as TGTGCCAGCAGCTTAGTATCGACAGATAATCCTGAAGCTTTCTTT.

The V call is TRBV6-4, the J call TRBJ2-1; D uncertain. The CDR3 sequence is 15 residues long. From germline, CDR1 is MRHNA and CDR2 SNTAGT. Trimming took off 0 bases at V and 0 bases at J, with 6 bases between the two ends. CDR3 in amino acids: CASSDSIGSYNEQFF. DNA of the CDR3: TGTGCCAGCAGTGACTCTATAGGCTCCTACAATGAGCAGTTCTTC.

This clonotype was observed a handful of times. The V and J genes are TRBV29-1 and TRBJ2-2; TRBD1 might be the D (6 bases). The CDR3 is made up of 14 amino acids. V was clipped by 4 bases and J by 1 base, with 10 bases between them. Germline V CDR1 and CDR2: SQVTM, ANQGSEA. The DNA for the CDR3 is TGCAGCGTTGGACAGGATCAGAACACCGGGGAGCTGTTTTTT. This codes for CSVGQDQNTGELFF.

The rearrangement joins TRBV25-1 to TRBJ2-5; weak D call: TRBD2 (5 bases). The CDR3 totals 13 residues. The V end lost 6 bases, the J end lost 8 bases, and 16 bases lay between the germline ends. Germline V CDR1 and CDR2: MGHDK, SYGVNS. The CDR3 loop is CASSKEDFSTQYF. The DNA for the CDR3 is TGTGCCAGCAGCAAGGAGGACTTTTCAACCCAGTACTTC. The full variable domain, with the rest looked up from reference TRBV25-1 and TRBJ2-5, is EADIYQTPRYLVIGTGKKITLECSQTMGHDKMYWYQQDPGMELHLIHYSYGVNSTEKGDLSSESTVSRIRTEHFPLTLESARPSHTSQYLCASSKEDFSTQYFGPGTRLLVL.

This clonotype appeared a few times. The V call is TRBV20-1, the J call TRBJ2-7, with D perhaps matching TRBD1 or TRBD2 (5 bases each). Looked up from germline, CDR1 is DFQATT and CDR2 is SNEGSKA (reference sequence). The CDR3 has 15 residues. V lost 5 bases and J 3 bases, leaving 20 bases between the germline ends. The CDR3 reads CSAGGLGWNNYEQYF. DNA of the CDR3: TGCAGTGCTGGGGGATTAGGGTGGAACAACTACGAGCAGTACTTC.

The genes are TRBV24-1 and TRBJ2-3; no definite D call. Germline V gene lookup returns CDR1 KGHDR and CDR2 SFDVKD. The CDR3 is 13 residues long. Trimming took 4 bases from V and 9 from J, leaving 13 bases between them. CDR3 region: CATSEPSPGTQYF. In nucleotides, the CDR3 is TGTGCCACCAGTGAACCTTCGCCTGGCACGCAGTATTTT.

The DNA of the CDR3 is TGTGCCAGCAGTCTAACCGGGACAGGGGGCTGGGAGCAGTTCTTC. Translation gives CASSLTGTGGWEQFF. This rearrangement joins TRBV25-1 to TRBJ2-1, with 12 bases identical to TRBD1. The trim removed 5 bases at V and 10 bases at J, leaving 9 bases unmatched. The CDR3 is 15 residues long. Looked up from germline, CDR1 is MGHDK and CDR2 is SYGVNS.

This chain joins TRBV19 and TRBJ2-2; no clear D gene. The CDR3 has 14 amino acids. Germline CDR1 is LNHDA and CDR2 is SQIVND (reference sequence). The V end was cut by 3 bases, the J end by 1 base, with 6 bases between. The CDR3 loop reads CASSIARNTGELFF. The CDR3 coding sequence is TGTGCCAGTAGTATCGCACGGAACACCGGGGAGCTGTTTTTT.

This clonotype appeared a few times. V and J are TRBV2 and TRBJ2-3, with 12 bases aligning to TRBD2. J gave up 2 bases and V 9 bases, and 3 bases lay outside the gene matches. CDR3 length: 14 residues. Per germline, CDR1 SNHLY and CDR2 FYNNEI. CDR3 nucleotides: TGTGCCAGTGGACTAGCGGGGCCCACAGATACGCAGTATTTT. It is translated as CASGLAGPTDTQYF.

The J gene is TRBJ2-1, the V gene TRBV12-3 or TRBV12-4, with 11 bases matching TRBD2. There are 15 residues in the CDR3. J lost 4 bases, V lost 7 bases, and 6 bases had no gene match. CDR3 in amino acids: CASNIAGGGYNEQFF. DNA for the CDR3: TGTGCCAGCAACATAGCGGGAGGGGGGTACAATGAGCAGTTCTTC.

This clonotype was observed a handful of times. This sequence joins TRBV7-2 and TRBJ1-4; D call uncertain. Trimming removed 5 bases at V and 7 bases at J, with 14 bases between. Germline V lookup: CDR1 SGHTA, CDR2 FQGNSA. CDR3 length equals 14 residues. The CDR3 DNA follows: TGTGCCAGCAGCCACCGGACTAGCGGTGAAAAACTGTTTTTT. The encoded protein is CASSHRTSGEKLFF.

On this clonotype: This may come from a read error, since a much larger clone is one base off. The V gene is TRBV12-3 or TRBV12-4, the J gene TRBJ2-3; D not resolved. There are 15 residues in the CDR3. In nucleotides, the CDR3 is TGTGCCAGCAGTTTAGTGGCCGGGTTCACAGATACGCTGTATTTT. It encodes CASSLVAGFTDTLYF.

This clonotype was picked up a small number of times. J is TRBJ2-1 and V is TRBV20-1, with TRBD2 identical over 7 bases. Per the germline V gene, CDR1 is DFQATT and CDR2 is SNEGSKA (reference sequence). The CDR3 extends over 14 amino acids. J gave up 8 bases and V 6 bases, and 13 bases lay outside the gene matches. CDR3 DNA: TGCAGTGCGCGGCTAGCGGCTAGGTCGGATGAGCAGTTCTTC. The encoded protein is CSARLAARSDEQFF.

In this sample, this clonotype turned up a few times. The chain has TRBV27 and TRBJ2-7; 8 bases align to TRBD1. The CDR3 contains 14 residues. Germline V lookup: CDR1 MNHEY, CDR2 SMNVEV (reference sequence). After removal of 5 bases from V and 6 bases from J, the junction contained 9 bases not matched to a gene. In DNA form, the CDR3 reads TGTGCCAGCAGTGCAAGACAGGGGCAGGGCGAGCAGTACTTC. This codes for CASSARQGQGEQYF.

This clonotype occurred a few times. The CDR3 protein is CASRGRMGADTQYF. CDR3 DNA: TGTGCCAGCCGGGGGAGAATGGGGGCAGATACGCAGTATTTT. This rearrangement joins TRBV7-6 to TRBJ2-3; tentatively, D is TRBD2 (6 bases). This CDR3 region has 14 residues. Trimming took 8 bases from V and 4 from J, leaving 16 bases between them. Germline values: CDR1 SGHVS, CDR2 FNYEAQ.

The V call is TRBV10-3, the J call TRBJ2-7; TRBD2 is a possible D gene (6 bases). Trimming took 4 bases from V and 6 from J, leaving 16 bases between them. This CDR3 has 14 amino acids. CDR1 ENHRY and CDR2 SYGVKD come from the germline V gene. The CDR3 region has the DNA TGTGCCATCAGTGTAGCGGAGACTGGCGGCGAGCAGTACTTC. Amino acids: CAISVAETGGEQYF.

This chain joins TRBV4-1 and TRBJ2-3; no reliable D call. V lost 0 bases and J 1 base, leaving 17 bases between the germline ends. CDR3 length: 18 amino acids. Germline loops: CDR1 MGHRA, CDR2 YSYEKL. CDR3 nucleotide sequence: TGCGCCAGCAGCCAAGACGCCCCCGCAGCCCTTGGCACAGATACGCAGTATTTT. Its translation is CASSQDAPAALGTDTQYF.

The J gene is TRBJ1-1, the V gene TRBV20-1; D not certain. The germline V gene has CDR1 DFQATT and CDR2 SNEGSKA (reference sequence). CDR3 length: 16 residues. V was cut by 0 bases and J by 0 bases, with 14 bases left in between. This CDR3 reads CSARDVSQTLNTEAFF. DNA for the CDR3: TGCAGTGCTAGAGATGTGTCACAGACCTTGAACACTGAAGCTTTCTTT.

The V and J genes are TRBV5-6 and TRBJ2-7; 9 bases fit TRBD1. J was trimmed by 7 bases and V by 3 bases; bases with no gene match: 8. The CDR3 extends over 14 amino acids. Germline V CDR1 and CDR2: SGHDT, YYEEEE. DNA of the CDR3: TGTGCCAGCAGCTATCCGGGACAGGGAAGTGAGCAGTACTTC. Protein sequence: CASSYPGQGSEQYF.

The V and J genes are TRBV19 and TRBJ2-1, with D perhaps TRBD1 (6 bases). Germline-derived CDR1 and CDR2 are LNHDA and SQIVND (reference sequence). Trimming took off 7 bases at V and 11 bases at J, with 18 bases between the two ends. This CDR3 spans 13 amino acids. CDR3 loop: CASKGRDKVKQFF. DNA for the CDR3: TGTGCCAGTAAAGGCCGGGACAAAGTCAAGCAGTTCTTC.

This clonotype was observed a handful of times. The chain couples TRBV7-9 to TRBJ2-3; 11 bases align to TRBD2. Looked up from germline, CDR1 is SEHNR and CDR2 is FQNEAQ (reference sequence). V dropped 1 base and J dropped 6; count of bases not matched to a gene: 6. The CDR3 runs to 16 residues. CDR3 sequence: CASSLEKLAGADTQYF. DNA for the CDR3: TGTGCCAGCAGCTTAGAGAAACTAGCGGGAGCGGATACGCAGTATTTT.

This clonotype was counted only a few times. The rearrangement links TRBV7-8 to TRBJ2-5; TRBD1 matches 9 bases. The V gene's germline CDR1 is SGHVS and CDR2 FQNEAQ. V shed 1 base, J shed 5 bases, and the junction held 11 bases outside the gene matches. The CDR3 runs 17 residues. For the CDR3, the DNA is TGTGCCAGCAGCTTAGGAAACTACAGGGGGCAGCGGGAGACCCAGTACTTC. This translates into CASSLGNYRGQRETQYF. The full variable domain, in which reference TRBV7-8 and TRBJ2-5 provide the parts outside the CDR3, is GAGVSQSPRYKVAKRGQDVALRCDPISGHVSLFWYQQALGQGPEFLTYFQNEAQLDKSGLPSDRFFAERPEGSVSTLKIQRTQQEDSAVYLCASSLGNYRGQRETQYFGPGTRLLVL.

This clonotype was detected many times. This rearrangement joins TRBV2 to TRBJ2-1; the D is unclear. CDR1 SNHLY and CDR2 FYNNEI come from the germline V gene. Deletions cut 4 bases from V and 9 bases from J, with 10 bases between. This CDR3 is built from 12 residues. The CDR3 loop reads CASSATASEQFF. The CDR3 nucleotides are TGTGCCAGCAGTGCGACCGCCAGTGAGCAGTTCTTC.

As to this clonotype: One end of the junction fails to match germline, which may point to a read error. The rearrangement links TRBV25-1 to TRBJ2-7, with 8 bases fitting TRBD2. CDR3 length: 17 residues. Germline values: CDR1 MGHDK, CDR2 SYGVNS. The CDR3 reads CASSDGRAGGIIKAINF. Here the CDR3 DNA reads TGTGCCAGCAGTGATGGCCGGGCGGGAGGCATCATTAAAGCTATCAACTTC.

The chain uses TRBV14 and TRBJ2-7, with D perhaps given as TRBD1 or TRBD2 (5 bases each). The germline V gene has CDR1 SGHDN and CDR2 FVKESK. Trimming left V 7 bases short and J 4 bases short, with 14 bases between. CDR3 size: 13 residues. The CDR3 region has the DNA TGTGCCAGCACCCCCCCGGGGCGGTACGAGCAGTACTTC. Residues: CASTPPGRYEQYF.

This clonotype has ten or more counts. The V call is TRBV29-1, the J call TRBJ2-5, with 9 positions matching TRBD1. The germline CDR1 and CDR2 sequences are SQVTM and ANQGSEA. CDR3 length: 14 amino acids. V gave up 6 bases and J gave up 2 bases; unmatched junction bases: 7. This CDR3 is CSVRQGGSQETQYF. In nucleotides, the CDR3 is TGCAGCGTCAGACAGGGGGGCTCACAAGAGACCCAGTACTTC.

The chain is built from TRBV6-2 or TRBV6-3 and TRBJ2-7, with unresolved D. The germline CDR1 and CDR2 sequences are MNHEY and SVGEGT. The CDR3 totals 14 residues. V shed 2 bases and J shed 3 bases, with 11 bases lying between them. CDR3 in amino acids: CASSYGRNYYEQYF. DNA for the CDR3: TGTGCCAGCAGTTACGGGCGGAACTACTACGAGCAGTACTTC.

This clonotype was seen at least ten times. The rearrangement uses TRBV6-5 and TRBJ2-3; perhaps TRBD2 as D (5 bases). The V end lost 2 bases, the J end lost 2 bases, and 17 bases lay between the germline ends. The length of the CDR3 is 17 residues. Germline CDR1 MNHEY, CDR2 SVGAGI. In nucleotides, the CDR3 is TGTGCCAGCAGTTACCGGGGAAACCCCTACCTCACAGATACGCAGTATTTT. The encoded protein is CASSYRGNPYLTDTQYF.

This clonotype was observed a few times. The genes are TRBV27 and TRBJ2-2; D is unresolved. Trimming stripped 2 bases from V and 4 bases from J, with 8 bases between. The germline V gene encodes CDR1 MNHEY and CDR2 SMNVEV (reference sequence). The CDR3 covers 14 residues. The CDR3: CASSLNPTTGELFF. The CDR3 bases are TGTGCCAGCAGTTTAAACCCGACCACCGGGGAGCTGTTTTTT.

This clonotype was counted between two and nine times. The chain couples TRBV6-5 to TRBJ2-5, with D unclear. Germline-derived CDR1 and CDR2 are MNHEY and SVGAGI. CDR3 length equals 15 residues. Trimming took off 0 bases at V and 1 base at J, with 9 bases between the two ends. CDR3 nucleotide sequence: TGTGCCAGCAGTTACTCGGACGAAGTCCAAGAGACCCAGTACTTC. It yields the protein CASSYSDEVQETQYF.

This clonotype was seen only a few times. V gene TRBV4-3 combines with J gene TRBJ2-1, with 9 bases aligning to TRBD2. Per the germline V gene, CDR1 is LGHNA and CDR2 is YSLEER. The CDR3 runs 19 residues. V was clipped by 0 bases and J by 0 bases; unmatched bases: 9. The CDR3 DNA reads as TGCGCCAGCAGCCAAGATTTCCTAGCGGGAACTAGCTCCTACAATGAGCAGTTCTTC. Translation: CASSQDFLAGTSSYNEQFF.